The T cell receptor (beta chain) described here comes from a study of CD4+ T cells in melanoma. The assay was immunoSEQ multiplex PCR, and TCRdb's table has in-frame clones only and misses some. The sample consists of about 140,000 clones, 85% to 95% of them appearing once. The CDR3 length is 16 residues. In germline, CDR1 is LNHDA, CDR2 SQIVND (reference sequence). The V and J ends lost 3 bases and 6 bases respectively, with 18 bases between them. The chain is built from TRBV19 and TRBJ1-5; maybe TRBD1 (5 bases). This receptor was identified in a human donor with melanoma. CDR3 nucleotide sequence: TGTGCCAGTAGTATCCGGCAGGGAAGGGCCGGTCAGCCCCAGCATTTT. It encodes CASSIRQGRAGQPQHF.